This record concerns one T cell receptor (beta chain) sequence. The sample originates from a study of cytomegalovirus exposure and HLA in healthy donors. Study background: Falling in the Caucasian-associated ancestry cluster were 65% to 90% of under 500 genotyped donors.

With 60 Vbeta and 13 Jbeta primers, the PCR was carried out. TCRdb keeps only in-frame clones here, not all; method: immunoSEQ multiplex PCR. The sample records 55,000 to 65,000 clones, 65% to 80% being singletons. The V gene lost 6 bases and the J gene lost 7 bases, with 12 bases spanning the gap. Germline lookup yields CDR1 ENHRY and CDR2 SYGVKD. This CDR3 contains 12 residues. The clonotype comes from a woman aged 30 to 39 in good health and CMV-seronegative. What was sequenced was PBMCs. The V gene is TRBV10-3, the J gene TRBJ1-1; TRBD1 might be the D (5 bases). The CDR3 DNA follows: TGTGCCATCAGCGACAGTTCGAATGAAGCTTTCTTT. It codes for CAISDSSNEAFF.